This paragraph reports one T cell receptor beta chain. Its antigen is not known. TCRdb itself ran the RT-PCR reads through MiXCR, one entry per CDR3 protein. The profile covers 610,000 or so distinct CDR3 sequences, with around 15% appearing a single time and over 8.5% taken by the ten largest. This sample is part of a study of response to subunit inactivated influenza vaccine. Findings and limits, study-wide: Seasonal influenza vaccination, on each occasion, was suggested by the authors to recruit few new T cells.

The sequencing here drew on PBMCs from blood, taken 11 to 12 days after vaccination. This receptor was taken from a man aged 50 to 60 who received an inactivated influenza vaccine.

The CDR3 nucleotides read TGCGCCAGCAGCGGGGACCTAGACAATGAGCAGTTCTTC. As protein: CASSGDLDNEQFF. This chain uses TRBV10-1 with TRBJ2-1; perhaps D is TRBD1 or TRBD2 (5 bases each). CDR1 and CDR2 from the germline V gene are WNHNN and SYGVQD (reference sequence). Trimming took 6 bases from V and 5 from J, leaving 11 bases between them. The CDR3 has 13 amino acids.